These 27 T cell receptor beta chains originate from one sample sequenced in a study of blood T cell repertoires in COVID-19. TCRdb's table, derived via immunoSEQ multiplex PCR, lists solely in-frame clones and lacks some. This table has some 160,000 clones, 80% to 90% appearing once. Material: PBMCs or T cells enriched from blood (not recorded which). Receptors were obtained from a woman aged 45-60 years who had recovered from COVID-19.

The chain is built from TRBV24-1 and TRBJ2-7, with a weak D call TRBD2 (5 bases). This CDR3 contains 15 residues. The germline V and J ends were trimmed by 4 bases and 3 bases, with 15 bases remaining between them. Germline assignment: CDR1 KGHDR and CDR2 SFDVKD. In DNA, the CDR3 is TGTGCCACCAGTGAGAGTAGCGATTGGGACTACGAGCAGTACTTC. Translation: CATSESSDWDYEQYF.

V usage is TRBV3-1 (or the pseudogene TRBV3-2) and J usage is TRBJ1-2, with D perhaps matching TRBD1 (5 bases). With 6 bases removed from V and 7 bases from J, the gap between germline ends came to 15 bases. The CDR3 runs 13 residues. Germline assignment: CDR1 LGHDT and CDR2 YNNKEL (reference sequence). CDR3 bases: TGTGCCAGCAGGCCGGGAGGGGTAGGTGGCTACACCTTC. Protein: CASRPGGVGGYTF.

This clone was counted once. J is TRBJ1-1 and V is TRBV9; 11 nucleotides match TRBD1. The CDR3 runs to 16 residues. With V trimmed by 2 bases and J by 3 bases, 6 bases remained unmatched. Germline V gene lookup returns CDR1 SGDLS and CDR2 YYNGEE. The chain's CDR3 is CASSVGTGGVDTEAFF. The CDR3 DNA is TGTGCCAGCAGCGTTGGGACAGGGGGGGTCGACACTGAAGCTTTCTTT.

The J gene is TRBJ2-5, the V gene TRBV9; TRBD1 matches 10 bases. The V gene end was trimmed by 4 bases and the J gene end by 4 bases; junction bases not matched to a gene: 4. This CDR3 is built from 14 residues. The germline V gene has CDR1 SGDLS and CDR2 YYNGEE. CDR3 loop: CASSPGTGVETQYF. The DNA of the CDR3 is TGTGCCAGCAGCCCAGGGACAGGGGTAGAGACCCAGTACTTC.

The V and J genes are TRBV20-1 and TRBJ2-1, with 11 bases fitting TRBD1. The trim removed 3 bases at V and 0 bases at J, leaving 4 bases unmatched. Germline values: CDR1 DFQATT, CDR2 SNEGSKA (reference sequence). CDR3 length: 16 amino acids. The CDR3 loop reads CSASGTGGGSYNEQFF. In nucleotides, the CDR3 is TGCAGTGCTAGTGGGACAGGGGGGGGCTCCTACAATGAGCAGTTCTTC.

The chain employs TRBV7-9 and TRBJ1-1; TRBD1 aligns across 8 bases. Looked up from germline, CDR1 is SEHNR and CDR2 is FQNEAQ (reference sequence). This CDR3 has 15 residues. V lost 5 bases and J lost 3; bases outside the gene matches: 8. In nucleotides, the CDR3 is TGTGCCAGCAGCACACGAATCAGGGGGCACACTGAAGCTTTCTTT. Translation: CASSTRIRGHTEAFF.

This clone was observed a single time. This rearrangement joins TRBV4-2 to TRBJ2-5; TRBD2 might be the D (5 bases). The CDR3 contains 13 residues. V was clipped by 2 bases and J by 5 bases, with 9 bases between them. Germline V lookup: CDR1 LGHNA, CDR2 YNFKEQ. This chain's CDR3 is CASSQLGGETQYF. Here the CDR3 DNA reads TGTGCCAGCAGCCAACTTGGCGGGGAGACCCAGTACTTC.

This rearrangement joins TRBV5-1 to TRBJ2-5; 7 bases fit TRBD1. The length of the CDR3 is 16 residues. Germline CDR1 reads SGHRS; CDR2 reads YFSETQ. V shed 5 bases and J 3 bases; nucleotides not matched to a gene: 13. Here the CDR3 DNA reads TGCGCCAGCAGGAGGAGAGCAGGGGGTTATGAAGAGACCCAGTACTTC. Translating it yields CASRRRAGGYEETQYF.

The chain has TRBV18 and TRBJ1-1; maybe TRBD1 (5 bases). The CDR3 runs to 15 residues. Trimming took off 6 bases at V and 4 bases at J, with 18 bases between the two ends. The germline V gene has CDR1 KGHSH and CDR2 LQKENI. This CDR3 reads CASSQINGGLTEAFF. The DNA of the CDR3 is TGTGCCAGCTCCCAGATCAACGGGGGACTCACTGAAGCTTTCTTT. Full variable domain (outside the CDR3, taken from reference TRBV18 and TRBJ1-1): NAGVMQNPRHLVRRRGQEARLRCSPMKGHSHVYWYRQLPEEGLKFMVYLQKENIIDESGMPKERFSAEFPKEGPSILRIQQVVRGDSAAYFCASSQINGGLTEAFFGQGTRLTVV.

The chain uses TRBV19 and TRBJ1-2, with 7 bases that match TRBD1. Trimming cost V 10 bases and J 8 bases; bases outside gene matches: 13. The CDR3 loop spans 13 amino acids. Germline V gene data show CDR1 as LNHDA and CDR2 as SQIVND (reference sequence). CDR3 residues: CAIEDRVTEGYTF. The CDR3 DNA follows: TGTGCCATTGAAGACAGGGTTACAGAGGGCTACACCTTC. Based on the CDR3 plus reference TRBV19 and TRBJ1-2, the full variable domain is DGGITQSPKYLFRKEGQNVTLSCEQNLNHDAMYWYRQDPGQGLRLIYYSQIVNDFQKGDIAEGYSVSREKKESFPLTVTSAQKNPTAFYLCAIEDRVTEGYTFGSGTRLTVV.

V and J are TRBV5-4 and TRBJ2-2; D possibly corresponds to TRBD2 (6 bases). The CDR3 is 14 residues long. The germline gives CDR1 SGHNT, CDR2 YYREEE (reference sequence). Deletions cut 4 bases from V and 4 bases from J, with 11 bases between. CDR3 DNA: TGTGCCAGCAGCAATACCGGGAGCACCGGGGAGCTGTTTTTT. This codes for CASSNTGSTGELFF. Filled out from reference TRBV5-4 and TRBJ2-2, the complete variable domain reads ETGVTQSPTHLIKTRGQQVTLRCSSQSGHNTVSWYQQALGQGPQFIFQYYREEENGRGNFPPRFSGLQFPNYSSELNVNALELDDSALYLCASSNTGSTGELFFGEGSRLTVL.

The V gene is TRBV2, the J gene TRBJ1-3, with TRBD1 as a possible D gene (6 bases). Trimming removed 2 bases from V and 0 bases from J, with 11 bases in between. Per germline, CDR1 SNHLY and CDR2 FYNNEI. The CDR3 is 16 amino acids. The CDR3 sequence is CASSEQGTSSGNTIYF. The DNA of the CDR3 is TGTGCCAGCAGTGAACAGGGGACGAGCTCTGGAAACACCATATATTTT.

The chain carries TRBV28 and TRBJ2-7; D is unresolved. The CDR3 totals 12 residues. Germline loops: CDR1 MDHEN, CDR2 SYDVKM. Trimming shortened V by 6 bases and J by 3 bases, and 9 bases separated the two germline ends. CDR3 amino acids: CASSTGLYEQYF. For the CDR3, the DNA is TGTGCCAGCAGCACGGGTCTCTACGAGCAGTACTTC.

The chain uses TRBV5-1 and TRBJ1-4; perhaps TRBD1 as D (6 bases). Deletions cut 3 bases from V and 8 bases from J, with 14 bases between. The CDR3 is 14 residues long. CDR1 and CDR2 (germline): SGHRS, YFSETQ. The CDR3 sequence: CASSSSGVREKLFF. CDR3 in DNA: TGCGCCAGCAGCTCCTCAGGGGTCCGGGAAAAACTGTTTTTT.

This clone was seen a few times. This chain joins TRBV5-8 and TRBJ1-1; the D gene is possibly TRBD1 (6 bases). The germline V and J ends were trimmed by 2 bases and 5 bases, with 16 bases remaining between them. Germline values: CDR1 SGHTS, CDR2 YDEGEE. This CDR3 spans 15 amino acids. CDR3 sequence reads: CASSFRTARGTEAFF. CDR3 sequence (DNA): TGTGCCAGCAGCTTCCGGACAGCACGAGGTACTGAAGCTTTCTTT.

As DNA, the CDR3 is TGTGCCAGCAGCGTAGGATGGGCGGGGACAGATACGCAGTATTTT. This translates into CASSVGWAGTDTQYF. The chain couples TRBV9 to TRBJ2-3; TRBD2 might be the D (6 bases). Trimming cost V 0 bases and J 3 bases, with 11 bases left between them. The germline V gene has CDR1 SGDLS and CDR2 YYNGEE. CDR3 size: 15 residues.

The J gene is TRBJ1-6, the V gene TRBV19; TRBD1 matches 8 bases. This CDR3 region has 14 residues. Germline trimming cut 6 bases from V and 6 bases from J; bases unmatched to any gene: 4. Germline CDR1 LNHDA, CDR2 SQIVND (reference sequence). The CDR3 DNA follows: TGTGCCAGTAGCTGGACAGGGTTTAATTCACCCCTCCACTTT. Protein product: CASSWTGFNSPLHF.

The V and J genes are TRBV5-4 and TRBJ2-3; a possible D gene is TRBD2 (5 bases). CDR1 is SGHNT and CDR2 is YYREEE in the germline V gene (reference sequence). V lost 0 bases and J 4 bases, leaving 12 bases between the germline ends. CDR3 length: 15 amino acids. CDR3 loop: CASSLAAGYSDTQYF. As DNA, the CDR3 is TGTGCCAGCAGCTTGGCCGCGGGTTACTCAGATACGCAGTATTTT.

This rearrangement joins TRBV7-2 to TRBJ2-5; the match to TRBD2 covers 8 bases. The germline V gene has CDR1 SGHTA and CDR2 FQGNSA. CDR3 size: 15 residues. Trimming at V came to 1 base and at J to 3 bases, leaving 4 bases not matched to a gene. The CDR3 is CASSLGGSGEETQYF. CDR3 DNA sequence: TGTGCCAGCAGCTTAGGGGGTAGCGGGGAAGAGACCCAGTACTTC.

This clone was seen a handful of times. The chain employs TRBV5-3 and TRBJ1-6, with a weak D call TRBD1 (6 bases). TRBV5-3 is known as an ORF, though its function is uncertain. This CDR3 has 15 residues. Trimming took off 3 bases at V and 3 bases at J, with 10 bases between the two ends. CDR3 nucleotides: TGTGCCAGAAGCTCCCCAGGGGACTATAATTCACCCCTCCACTTT. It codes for CARSSPGDYNSPLHF.

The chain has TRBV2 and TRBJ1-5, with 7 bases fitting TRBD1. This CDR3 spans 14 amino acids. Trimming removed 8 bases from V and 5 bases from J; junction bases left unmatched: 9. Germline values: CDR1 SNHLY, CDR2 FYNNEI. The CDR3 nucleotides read TGTGCCAGCTCAAAGGGACAGAATTATCAGCCCCAGCATTTT. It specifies CASSKGQNYQPQHF.

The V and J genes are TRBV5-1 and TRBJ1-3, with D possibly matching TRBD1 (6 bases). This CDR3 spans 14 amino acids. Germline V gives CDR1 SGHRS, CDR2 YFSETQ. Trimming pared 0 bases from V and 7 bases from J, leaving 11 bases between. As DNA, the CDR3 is TGCGCCAGCAGCTTGGCCAATAGGGGGAACACCATATATTTT. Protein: CASSLANRGNTIYF.

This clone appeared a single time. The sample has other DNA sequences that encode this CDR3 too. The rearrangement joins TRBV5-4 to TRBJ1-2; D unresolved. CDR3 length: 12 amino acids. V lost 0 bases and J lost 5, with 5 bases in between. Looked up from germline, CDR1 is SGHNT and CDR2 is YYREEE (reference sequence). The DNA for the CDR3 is TGTGCCAGCAGCTTGGACGGTTATGGCTACACCTTC. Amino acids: CASSLDGYGYTF. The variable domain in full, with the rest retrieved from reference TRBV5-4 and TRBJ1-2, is ETGVTQSPTHLIKTRGQQVTLRCSSQSGHNTVSWYQQALGQGPQFIFQYYREEENGRGNFPPRFSGLQFPNYSSELNVNALELDDSALYLCASSLDGYGYTFGSGTRLTVV.

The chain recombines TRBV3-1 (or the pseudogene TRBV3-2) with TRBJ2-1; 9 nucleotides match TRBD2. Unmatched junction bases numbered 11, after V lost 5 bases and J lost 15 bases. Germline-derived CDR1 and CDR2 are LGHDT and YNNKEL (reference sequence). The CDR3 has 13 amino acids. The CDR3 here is CASSASERGVRFF. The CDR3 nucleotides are TGTGCCAGCAGCGCATCCGAGCGGGGGGTTCGGTTCTTC.

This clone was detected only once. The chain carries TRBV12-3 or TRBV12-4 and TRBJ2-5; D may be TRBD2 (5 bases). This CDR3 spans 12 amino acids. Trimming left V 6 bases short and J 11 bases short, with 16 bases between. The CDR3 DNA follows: TGTGCCAGCAGGCCTGATTTCGGGATGCAGTACTTC. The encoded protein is CASRPDFGMQYF.

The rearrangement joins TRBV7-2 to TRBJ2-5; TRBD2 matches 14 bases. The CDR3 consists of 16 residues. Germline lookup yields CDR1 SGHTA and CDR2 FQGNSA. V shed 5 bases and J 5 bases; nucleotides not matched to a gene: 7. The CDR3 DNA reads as TGTGCCAGCAGCAAAGGGACTAGCGGGGGCCAGGAGACCCAGTACTTC. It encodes CASSKGTSGGQETQYF.

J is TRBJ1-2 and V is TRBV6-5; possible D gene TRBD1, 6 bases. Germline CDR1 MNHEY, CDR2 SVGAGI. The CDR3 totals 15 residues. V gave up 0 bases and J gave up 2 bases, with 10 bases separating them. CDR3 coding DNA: TGTGCCAGCAGTTACTCATATACAGGGAACTATGGCTACACCTTC. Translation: CASSYSYTGNYGYTF.